This T cell receptor (beta chain) was observed in a study of cytomegalovirus exposure and HLA in healthy donors (dated by TCRdb to 2016 to 2017). Turning to the overall study: According to an earlier analysis of 587 of the donors, about 179 million T cells yielded 90 million to 130 million unique TCR beta sequences and approximately 300 Gb of sequence data. In addition to the first cohort of 666 subjects, a separate validation cohort of about 120 different subjects was used. To decide whether each TCR beta V gene segment behaved as functional or pseudogenic, an earlier analysis of approximately 600 of the donors relied on high-throughput TCR beta sequencing. In a later analysis, previously published TCR beta repertoires from some 640 donors were re-analyzed and high-resolution HLA genotyping was added so that TCR occurrence patterns could be studied. All discovery cohort repertoires had been generated using a single sequencing platform. The study combined high-throughput TCR immunosequencing, statistical association of individual TCRs with disease status, and machine learning to predict cytomegalovirus infection status. On average, around 230,000 unique TCR beta nucleotide sequences were sequenced per donor among a few hundred genotyped donors of the cohort, with roughly 18% of those sequences being non-productive. The study aimed to test whether signatures of past pathogen exposure could be identified by cataloging public T cell receptors. HLA typing included class I and class II loci at four-digit resolution. Donor age, sex, ethnicity and CMV serostatus were collected together with the repertoire data. Among the roughly 430 genotyped donors, approximately 81% belonged to the genetic ancestry cluster associated with self-reported Caucasian donors. Rather than using new phenotypic data, the later analysis identified candidate immune exposures from TCR beta sequences and from how often those sequences occurred across donors. Roughly 5 DR-DQ haplotypes were handled as single units for association and clustering, since linkage in the cohort was strong. Around 320 gigabases of sequencing data and approximately 93 million unique TCR sequences were included in an early release covering roughly 600 HLA-typed donors. A later genetic analysis took genome-wide SNP genotypes for about 55% of the 666 donors and used that subset as a discovery cohort. The study used immunosequencing to profile the T cell repertoires of 600 to 850 subjects and linked those repertoires to cytomegalovirus serostatus. Typing coverage differed by locus: A, B, C, DRB1 and DQB1 were typed in roughly 629-640 donors, DQA1 in 500 to 550, DPA1 in 600 to 610, and DPB1 in around 490. The research as a whole found: Because some donors lacked HLA typing at each locus, the association tests relied only on the typed subset. Because counts were too low, seventeen rarely observed V segments, including chromosome 9 orphons, were left out of the earlier analysis of approximately 580 of the donors. A later analysis found that TCR association rates varied across HLA loci, with DRB1 alleles showing the most associated TCRs and HLA-C alleles the fewest. Roughly uniform sequencing depth across donors was assumed in presence/absence analyses, although this assumption may not hold. The cohort was sequenced for TCR beta chains only, and without alpha or paired-chain data the features that could be detected were limited. In a later analysis, over 15,000 TCR beta sequences were associated with specific HLA alleles at a false discovery rate of 0.05. Most TCR sequences were seen in very few donors, while some public TCRs were found in many individuals. The classifier was reported to diagnose cytomegalovirus status with high specificity and sensitivity in both the original and validation cohorts. A further reported finding was that TCR beta sequences accurately predicted the HLA-A and HLA-B alleles for most subjects in the first cohort. Immune exposure information for the cohort was limited to CMV serostatus. Most CMV-associated TCR beta chains appeared to be HLA-restricted in a later analysis, and the HLA associations seemed to be driven largely by CMV exposure. In vitro tests confirmed that a few of the cytomegalovirus-associated TCR beta chains recognize cytomegalovirus antigens. Correlated functional status among segregating V segments might reflect linkage disequilibrium, but an unknown experimental factor could not be ruled out. In a later analysis, HLA-associated TCR beta chains showed more clonal expansion and lower generation probabilities than non-associated chains that were equally common. The authors suggested that the approach could potentially be extended to other disease states and immunological phenotypes. In a later genetic analysis, a missense DCLRE1C variant was associated with V-gene and J-gene trimming of TCR beta chains, and the association was replicated in an independent cohort. Compared with the approximately 710-donor mean, donors in an Asian-associated ancestry cluster had fewer N-insertions in productive TCRs, according to a later genetic analysis. A later analysis reported that several top co-occurrence clusters appeared linked to parvovirus B19, influenza, CMV and Epstein-Barr virus. An earlier analysis of around 540 of the donors showed that most TCR beta V segments appeared in productive rearrangements either about 90% or about 30% of the time, which broadly matched IMGT annotations. A group of highly shared sequence variants was considered likely to be a technical artifact of the sequencing pipeline. The study gave a list of 150 to 200 TCR beta chains associated with cytomegalovirus. When HLA alleles, especially DR and DQ, strongly co-occurred, attributing TCR associations to individual alleles was difficult.

Receptor libraries were prepared by the immunoSEQ multiplex PCR assay. For the multiplex PCR, a mixture combining 60 forward primers for TCR Vbeta segments and 13 reverse primers for TCR Jbeta segments was used. Amplification of the CDR3 region of rearranged TCR beta genes was performed with a multiplex PCR assay on genomic DNA. The amplified TCR beta libraries were sequenced on the Illumina HiSeq System as 87-base-pair reads. For the original study's pipeline: A later analysis tallied 75 million to 95 million unique TCR beta chains across the approximately 670 repertoires, and some 10 million of those chains were shared by two or more donors. Raw reads were error-corrected and collapsed into unique sequences by a nearest-neighbor algorithm in which closely related sequences were merged to remove PCR and sequencing errors. To assign V, D and J gene segments, CDR3 sequences were aligned to IMGT reference sequences. Each retained sequence needed at least a six-nucleotide match to both a V gene segment and a J gene segment. A rearrangement was called productive if the CDR3 had no stop codons and remained in frame with V and J, and every other rearrangement was called non-productive. CDR3 was defined by IMGT convention, running from the second conserved V-encoded cysteine to the conserved J-encoded phenylalanine. The earlier analysis of about 610 of the donors excluded any sequence lacking an unambiguous match to a single V gene segment. In an earlier analysis of approximately 610 of the donors, V segments were called functional above 56.7% productive rearrangements and were called segregating when the between-donor standard deviation exceeded 5%. To diagnose cytomegalovirus status from the catalog of TCR beta chain sequences, a statistical classification framework was built. In a later analysis, TCR nucleotide sequences were compared against IMGT/GENE-DB human TR gene sequences so that V and J genes could be assigned. In a later analysis, CDR3 sequences and most-parsimonious VDJ recombination scenarios were assigned using the TCRdist pipeline. In a later analysis, each TCR beta chain was defined by its CDR3 amino acid sequence together with its V-gene family, and reads without a unique V-gene family were excluded. In a later analysis, some 600 highly shared, low-generation-probability nucleotide sequences were removed to address suspected cross-contamination and a sequencing artifact. In a later analysis, a clonal expansion index for each public chain was calculated from normalized within-repertoire ranks of inferred template counts. Generation probabilities in a later analysis came from a VDJ recombination model fitted to out-of-frame rearrangements, and those results were checked against IGoR. Hypergeometric tests were used in a later analysis to score TCR-TCR, TCR-HLA and TCR-CMV co-occurrence, with a repertoire-size bias correction applied to the TCR pairs. In a later analysis, false discovery rates were estimated by permuting HLA or CMV assignments 20 times. A later analysis grouped co-occurring TCRs with DBSCAN, adding TCRdist sequence similarity when clustering within HLA-allele-positive subsets. For co-occurrence clustering, repertoires with fewer than 30,000 or more than 120,000 public chains were excluded, along with a handful of repertoires with anomalous nucleotide sharing. The clones in this table, taken by TCRdb from immuneACCESS, are in-frame only. Not every clone is retained; where verified, under half of the shortfall comes from an unresolved V gene, and the cause of the rest is unknown. V and J calls and clone size are given by that table; D and trimming were obtained from the DNA. This sample holds about 120,000 clones; about 76% were observed only once. Of the sample, 30% falls within the top ten clones.

The cohort comprised some 730 healthy bone marrow donors. All cohort members were sampled while nominally healthy, although unrecorded immune exposures were likely present. The donor was CMV seropositive and was included in the group of 250 to 300 seropositive cohort members. Every donor gave a peripheral blood sample, and the peripheral blood mononuclear cells from that sample were used for TCR beta sequencing. Genomic DNA was extracted from the blood cell samples with the Qiagen DNeasy Blood Extraction Kit. On this clone itself: Its antigen is unknown. Nothing much larger sits one base from this clone, and base qualities are not available.

The specimen sequenced was PBMCs. The origin of this receptor is a man aged 60 to 69 in good health and CMV-seropositive.

CDR3 reads: CSVDLSKNIQYF. The DNA sequence follows: TGCAGCGTTGATTTATCCAAAAACATTCAGTACTTC. The V gene is TRBV29-1 and the J gene is TRBJ2-4; the D gene remains uncertain. V is shortened by 3 bases, J by 2 bases, and the region joining them spans 5 bases. CDR1 and CDR2, per the germline V gene, are SQVTM and ANQGSEA. From the cysteine through the phenylalanine, the CDR3 covers 12 amino acids. CDR3 DNA only is kept here, 36 bases in frame from base 1.